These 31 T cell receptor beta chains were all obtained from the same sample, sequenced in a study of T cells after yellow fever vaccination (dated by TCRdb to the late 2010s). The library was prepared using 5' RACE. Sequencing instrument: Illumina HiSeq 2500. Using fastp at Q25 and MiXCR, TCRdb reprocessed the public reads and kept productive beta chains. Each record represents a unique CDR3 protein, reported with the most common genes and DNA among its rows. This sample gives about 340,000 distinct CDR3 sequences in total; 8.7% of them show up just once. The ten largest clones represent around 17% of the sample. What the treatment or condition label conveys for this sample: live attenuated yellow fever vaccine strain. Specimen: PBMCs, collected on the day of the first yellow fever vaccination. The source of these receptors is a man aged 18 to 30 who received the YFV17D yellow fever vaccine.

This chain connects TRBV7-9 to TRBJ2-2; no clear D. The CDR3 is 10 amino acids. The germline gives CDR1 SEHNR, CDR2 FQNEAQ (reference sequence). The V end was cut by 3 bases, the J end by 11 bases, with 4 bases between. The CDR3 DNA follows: TGTGCCAGCAGCTTTCAAGAGCTGTTTTTT. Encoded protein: CASSFQELFF.

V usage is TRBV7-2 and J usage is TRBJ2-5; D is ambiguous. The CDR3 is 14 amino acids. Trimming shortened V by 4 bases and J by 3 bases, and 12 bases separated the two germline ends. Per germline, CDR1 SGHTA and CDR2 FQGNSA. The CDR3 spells CASSSRAFEETQYF. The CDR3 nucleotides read TGTGCCAGCAGCTCTAGAGCTTTCGAAGAGACCCAGTACTTC.

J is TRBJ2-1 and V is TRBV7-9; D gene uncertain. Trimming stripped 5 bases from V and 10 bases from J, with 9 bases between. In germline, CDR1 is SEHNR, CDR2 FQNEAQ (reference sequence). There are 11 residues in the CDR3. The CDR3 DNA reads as TGTGCCAGCAGCCCCTCGAGGGAGCAGTTCTTC. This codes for CASSPSREQFF.

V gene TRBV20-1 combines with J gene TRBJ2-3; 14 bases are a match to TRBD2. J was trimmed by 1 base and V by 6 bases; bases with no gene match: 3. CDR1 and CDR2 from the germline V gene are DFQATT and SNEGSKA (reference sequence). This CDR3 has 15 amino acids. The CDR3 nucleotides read TGCAGTGCCCCGACTAGCGGGGGGGGCACAGATACGCAGTATTTT. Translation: CSAPTSGGGTDTQYF.

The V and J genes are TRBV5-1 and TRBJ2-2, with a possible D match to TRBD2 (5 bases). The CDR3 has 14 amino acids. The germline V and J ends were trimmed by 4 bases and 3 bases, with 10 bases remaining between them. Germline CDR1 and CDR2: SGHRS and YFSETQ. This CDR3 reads CASSKIGDTGELFF. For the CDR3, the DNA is TGCGCCAGCAGCAAAATCGGGGACACCGGGGAGCTGTTTTTT. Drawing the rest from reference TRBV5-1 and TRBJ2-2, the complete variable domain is KAGVTQTPRYLIKTRGQQVTLSCSPISGHRSVSWYQQTPGQGLQFLFEYFSETQRNKGNFPGRFSGRQFSNSRSEMNVSTLELGDSALYLCASSKIGDTGELFFGEGSRLTVL.

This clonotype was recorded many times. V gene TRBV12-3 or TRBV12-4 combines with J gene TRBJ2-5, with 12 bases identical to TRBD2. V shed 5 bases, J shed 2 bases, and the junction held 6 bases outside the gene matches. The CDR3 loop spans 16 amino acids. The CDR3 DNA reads TGTGCCAGCAGTCTCGGACTAGCGGGGCTACAAGAGACCCAGTACTTC. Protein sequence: CASSLGLAGLQETQYF.

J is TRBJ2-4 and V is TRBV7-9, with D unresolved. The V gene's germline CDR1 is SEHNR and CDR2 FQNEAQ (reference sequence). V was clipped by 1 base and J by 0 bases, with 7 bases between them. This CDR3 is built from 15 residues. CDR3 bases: TGTGCCAGCAGCTTAGGCCAGACAGCCAAAAACATTCAGTACTTC. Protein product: CASSLGQTAKNIQYF.

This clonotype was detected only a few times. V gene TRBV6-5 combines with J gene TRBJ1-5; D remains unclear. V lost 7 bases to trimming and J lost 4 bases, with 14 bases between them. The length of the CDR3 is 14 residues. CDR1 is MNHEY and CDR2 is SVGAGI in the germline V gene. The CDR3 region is CASNQLEQNQPQHF. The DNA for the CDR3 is TGTGCCAGCAATCAACTCGAGCAGAATCAGCCCCAGCATTTT.

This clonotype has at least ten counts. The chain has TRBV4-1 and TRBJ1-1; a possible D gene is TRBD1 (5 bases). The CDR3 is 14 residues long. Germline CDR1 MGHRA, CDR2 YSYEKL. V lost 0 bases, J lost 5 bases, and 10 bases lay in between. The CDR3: CASSQEWGETEAFF. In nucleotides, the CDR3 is TGCGCCAGCAGCCAAGAATGGGGGGAGACTGAAGCTTTCTTT.

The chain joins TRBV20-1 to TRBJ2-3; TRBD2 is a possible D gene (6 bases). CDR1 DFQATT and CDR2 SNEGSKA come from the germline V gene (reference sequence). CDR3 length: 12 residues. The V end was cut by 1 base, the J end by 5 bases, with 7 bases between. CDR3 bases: TGCAGTGCTAGAGCCGGGGGAGATACGCAGTATTTT. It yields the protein CSARAGGDTQYF.

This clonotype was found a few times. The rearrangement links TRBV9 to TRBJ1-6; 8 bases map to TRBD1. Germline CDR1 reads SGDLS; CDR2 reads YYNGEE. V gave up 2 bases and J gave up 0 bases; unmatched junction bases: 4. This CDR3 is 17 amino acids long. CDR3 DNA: TGTGCCAGCAGCGTCGGCACAGGGGGCTCCTATAATTCACCCCTCCACTTT. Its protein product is CASSVGTGGSYNSPLHF. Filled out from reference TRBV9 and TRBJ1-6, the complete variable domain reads DSGVTQTPKHLITATGQRVTLRCSPRSGDLSVYWYQQSLDQGLQFLIQYYNGEERAKGNILERFSAQQFPDLHSELNLSSLELGDSALYFCASSVGTGGSYNSPLHFGNGTRLTVT.

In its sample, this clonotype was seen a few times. The CDR3 here is CASARGGATTYEQFF. In DNA form, the CDR3 reads TGTGCCAGCGCCCGGGGGGGGGCGACAACCTATGAGCAGTTCTTC. V and J are TRBV28 and TRBJ2-1; TRBD2 agrees at 8 bases. The CDR3 extends over 15 amino acids. Germline V CDR1 and CDR2: MDHEN, SYDVKM. V shed 8 bases, J shed 8 bases, and the junction held 14 bases outside the gene matches. Complete variable domain (other parts from reference TRBV28 and TRBJ2-1): DVKVTQSSRYLVKRTGEKVFLECVQDMDHENMFWYRQDPGLGLRLIYFSYDVKMKEKGDIPEGYSVSREKKERFSLILESASTNQTSMYLCASARGGATTYEQFFGPGTRLTVL.

CDR3 protein: CASSLWGGWGETQYF. The CDR3 bases are TGTGCCAGCAGCTTATGGGGGGGCTGGGGAGAGACCCAGTACTTC. The genes are TRBV11-2 and TRBJ2-5; tentative D call: TRBD2 (7 bases). V was clipped by 2 bases and J by 4 bases, with 14 bases between them. The CDR3 sequence is 15 residues long. The germline CDR1 and CDR2 sequences are SGHAT and FQNNGV. The whole variable domain, remainder taken from reference TRBV11-2 and TRBJ2-5, is EAGVAQSPRYKIIEKRQSVAFWCNPISGHATLYWYQQILGQGPKLLIQFQNNGVVDDSQLPKDRFSAERLKGVDSTLKIQPAKLEDSAVYLCASSLWGGWGETQYFGPGTRLLVL.

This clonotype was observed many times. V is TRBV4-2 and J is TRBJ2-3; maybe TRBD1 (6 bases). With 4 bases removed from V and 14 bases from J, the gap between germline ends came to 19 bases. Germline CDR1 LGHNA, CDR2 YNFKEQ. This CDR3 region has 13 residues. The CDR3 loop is CASSRGTPARRYF. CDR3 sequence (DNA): TGTGCCAGCAGCCGAGGGACACCCGCTAGGCGGTATTTT.

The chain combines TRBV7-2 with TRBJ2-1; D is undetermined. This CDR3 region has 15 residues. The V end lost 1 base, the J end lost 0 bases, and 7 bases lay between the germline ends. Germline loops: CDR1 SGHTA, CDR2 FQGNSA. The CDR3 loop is CASSLVVGSYNEQFF. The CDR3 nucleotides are TGTGCCAGCAGCTTAGTCGTGGGCTCCTACAATGAGCAGTTCTTC.

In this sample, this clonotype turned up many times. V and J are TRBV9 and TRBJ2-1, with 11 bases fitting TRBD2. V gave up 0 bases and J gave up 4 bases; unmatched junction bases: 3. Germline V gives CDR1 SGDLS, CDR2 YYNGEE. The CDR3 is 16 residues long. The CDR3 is CASSVVAGGLYNEQFF. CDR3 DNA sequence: TGTGCCAGCAGCGTAGTAGCGGGGGGGCTGTACAATGAGCAGTTCTTC.

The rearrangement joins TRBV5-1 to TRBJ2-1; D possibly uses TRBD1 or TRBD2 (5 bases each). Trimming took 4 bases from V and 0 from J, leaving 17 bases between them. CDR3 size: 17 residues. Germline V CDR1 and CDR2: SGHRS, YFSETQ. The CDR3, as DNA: TGCGCCAGCAGCCCCCCCGCCGTGGGGGTCTCCTACAATGAGCAGTTCTTC. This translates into CASSPPAVGVSYNEQFF.

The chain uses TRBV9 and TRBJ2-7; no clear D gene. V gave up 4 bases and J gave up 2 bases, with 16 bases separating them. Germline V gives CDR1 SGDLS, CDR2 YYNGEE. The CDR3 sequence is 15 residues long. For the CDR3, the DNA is TGTGCCAGCAGCACCCCACACTGGGCGCCCTACGAGCAGTACGTC. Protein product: CASSTPHWAPYEQYV.

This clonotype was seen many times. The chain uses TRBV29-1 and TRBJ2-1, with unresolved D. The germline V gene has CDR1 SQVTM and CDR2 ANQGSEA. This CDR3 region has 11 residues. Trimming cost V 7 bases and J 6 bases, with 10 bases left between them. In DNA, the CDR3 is TGCAGCGCCGACCCCTTCAATGAGCAGTTCTTC. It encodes CSADPFNEQFF.

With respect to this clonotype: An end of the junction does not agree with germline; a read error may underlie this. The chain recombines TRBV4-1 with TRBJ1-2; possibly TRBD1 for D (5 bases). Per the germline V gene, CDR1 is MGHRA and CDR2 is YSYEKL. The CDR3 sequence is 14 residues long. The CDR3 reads CTSSQDIRVRGYTF. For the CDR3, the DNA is TGCACCAGCAGCCAAGATATCAGGGTTAGGGGCTACACCTTC.

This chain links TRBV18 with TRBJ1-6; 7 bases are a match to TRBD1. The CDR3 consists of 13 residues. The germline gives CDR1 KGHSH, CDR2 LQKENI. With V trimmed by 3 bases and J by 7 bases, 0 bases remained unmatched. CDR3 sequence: CASSPDRNSPLHF. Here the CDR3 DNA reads TGTGCCAGCTCACCGGACAGGAATTCACCCCTCCACTTT.

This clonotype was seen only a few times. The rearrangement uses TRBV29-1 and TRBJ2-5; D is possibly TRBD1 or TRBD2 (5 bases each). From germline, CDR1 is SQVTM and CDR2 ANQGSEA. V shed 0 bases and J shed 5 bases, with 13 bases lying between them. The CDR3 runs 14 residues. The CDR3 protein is CSVEDRGAGETQYF. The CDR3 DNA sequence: TGCAGCGTTGAAGATCGAGGGGCGGGCGAGACCCAGTACTTC.

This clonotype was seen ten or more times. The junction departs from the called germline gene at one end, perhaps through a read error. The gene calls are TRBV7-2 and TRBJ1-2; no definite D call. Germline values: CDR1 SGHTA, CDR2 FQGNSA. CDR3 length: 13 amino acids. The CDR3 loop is CASGFTRAYGYTF. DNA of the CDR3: TGTGCCAGCGGCTTCACCCGGGCCTATGGCTACACCTTC.

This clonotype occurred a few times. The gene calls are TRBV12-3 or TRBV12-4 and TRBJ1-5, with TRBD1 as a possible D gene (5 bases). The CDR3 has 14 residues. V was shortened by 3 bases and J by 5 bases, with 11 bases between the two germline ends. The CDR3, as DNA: TGTGCCAGCAGTTTCGGGGACGTCGATCAGCCCCAGCATTTT. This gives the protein CASSFGDVDQPQHF.

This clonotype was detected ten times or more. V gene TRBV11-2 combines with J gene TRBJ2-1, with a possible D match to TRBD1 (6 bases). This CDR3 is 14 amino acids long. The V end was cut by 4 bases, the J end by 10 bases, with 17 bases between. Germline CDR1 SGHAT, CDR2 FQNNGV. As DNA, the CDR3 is TGTGCCAGCAGCTCGACAGGCCCACGCCGGGAGCAGTTCTTC. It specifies CASSSTGPRREQFF. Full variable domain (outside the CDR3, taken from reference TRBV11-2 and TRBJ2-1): EAGVAQSPRYKIIEKRQSVAFWCNPISGHATLYWYQQILGQGPKLLIQFQNNGVVDDSQLPKDRFSAERLKGVDSTLKIQPAKLEDSAVYLCASSSTGPRREQFFGPGTRLTVL.

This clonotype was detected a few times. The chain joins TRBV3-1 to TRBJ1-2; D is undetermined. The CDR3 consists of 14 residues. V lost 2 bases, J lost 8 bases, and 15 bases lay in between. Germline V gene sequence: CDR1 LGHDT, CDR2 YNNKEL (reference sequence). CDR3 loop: CASSQTYEESGYTF. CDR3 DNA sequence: TGTGCCAGCAGCCAAACTTACGAGGAGAGCGGCTACACCTTC.

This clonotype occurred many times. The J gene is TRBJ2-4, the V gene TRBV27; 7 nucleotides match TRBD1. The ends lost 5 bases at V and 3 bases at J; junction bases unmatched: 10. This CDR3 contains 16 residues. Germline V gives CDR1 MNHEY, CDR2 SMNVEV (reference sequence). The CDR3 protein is CASSTNRGRDKNIQYF. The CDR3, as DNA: TGTGCCAGCAGTACTAACAGGGGCCGAGACAAAAACATTCAGTACTTC.

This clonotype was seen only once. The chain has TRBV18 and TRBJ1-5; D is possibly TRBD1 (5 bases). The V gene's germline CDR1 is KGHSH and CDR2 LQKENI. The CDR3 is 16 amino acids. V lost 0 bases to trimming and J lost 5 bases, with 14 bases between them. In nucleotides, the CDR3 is TGTGCCAGCTCACCACCCGGAGGGACGAGAGATCAGCCCCAGCATTTT. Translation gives CASSPPGGTRDQPQHF.

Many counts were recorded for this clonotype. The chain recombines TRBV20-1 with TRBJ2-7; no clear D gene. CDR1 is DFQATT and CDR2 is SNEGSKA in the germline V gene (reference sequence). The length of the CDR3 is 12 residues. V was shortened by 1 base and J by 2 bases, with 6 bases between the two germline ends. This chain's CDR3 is CSARGQAYEQYV. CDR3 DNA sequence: TGCAGTGCTAGAGGCCAGGCCTACGAGCAGTACGTC.

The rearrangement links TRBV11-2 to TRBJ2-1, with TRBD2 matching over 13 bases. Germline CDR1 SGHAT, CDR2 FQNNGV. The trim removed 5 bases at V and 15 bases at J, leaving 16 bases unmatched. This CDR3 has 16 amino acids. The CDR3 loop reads CASSRAPRVLAGGPFF. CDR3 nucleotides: TGTGCCAGCAGCCGGGCCCCTCGTGTACTAGCGGGGGGGCCGTTCTTC.

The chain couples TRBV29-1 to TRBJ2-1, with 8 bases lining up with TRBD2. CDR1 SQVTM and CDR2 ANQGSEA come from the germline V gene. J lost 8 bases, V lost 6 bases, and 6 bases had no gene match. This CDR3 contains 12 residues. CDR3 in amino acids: CSVGSGGDEQFF. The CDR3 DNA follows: TGCAGCGTAGGATCGGGGGGGGATGAGCAGTTCTTC.